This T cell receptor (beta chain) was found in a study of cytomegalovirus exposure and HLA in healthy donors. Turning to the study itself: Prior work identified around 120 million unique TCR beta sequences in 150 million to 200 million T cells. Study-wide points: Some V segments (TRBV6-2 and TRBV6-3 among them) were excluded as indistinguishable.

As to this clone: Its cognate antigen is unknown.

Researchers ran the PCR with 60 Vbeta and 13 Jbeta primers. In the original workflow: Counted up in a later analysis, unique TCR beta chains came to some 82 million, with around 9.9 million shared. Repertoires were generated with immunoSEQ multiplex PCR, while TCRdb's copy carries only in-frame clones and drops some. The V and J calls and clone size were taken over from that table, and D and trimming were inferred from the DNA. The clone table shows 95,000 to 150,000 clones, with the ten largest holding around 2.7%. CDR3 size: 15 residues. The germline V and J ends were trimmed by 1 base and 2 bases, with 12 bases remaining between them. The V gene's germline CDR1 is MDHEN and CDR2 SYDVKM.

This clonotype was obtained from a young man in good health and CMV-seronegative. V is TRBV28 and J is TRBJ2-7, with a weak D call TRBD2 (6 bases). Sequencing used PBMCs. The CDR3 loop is CASSLYPGGAYEQYF. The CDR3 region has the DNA TGTGCCAGCAGTTTATATCCCGGCGGGGCCTACGAGCAGTACTTC.